This is a list of T cell receptor beta chains from one sample in a study of T cells in Graves' hyperthyroidism and ophthalmopathy. Each CDR3 protein is one row after TCRdb ran MiXCR on the multiplex PCR reads. Among hundreds of thousands of distinct CDR3 sequences, approximately 14% were seen once, and the ten largest hold 3.5% to 4.5%. Sequenced input: blood. All receptors come from a woman aged 35 to 49 with Graves' ophthalmopathy. The CDR3 runs from the conserved cysteine through the conserved F or W. Each record gives: V gene, clone size, D gene, J gene, CDR3 DNA, CDR3 protein. A D gene is named only where the DNA matches it firmly. Not every row has a clone size; where given, it reads once, few, many or a size class.

v_call: TRBV7-6
clone_size: many
d_call: NA
j_call: TRBJ2-5
cdr3_nt: TGTGCCAGCAGCTTAGCTAGGGACCAAGAGACCCAGTACTTC
cdr3_aa: CASSLARDQETQYF

v_call: TRBV11-2
clone_size: many
d_call: NA
j_call: TRBJ2-2
cdr3_nt: TGTGCCAGCAGCTTGACCGATCAGGGGGAGCTGTTTTTT
cdr3_aa: CASSLTDQGELFF

v_call: TRBV30
clone_size: many
d_call: NA
j_call: TRBJ1-3
cdr3_nt: TGTGCCTGGACTCGAACAGCGCACTCTGGAAACACCATATATTTT
cdr3_aa: CAWTRTAHSGNTIYF

v_call: TRBV5-1
clone_size: many
d_call: TRBD1
j_call: TRBJ1-1
cdr3_nt: TGCGCCAGCAGCCCCGACCTACTTAAGGGACAGGTGGGCGACACTGAAGCTTTCTTT
cdr3_aa: CASSPDLLKGQVGDTEAFF

v_call: TRBV7-9
clone_size: few
d_call: NA
j_call: TRBJ2-4
cdr3_nt: TGTGCCAGCAGCTTGAGTGGCGGGGAACTAGCCAAAAACATTCAGTACTTC
cdr3_aa: CASSLSGGELAKNIQYF

v_call: TRBV20-1
clone_size: many
d_call: NA
j_call: TRBJ2-7
cdr3_nt: TGCAGTGTGGAAGGCAGGGGGGCCTACGAGCAGTACTTC
cdr3_aa: CSVEGRGAYEQYF

v_call: TRBV18
clone_size: few
d_call: NA
j_call: TRBJ1-5
cdr3_nt: TGTGCCAGCTCATCGAATGGCGGGGGGGCGGTTCAGCCCCAGCATTTT
cdr3_aa: CASSSNGGGAVQPQHF

v_call: TRBV28
clone_size: many
d_call: TRBD1
j_call: TRBJ2-7
cdr3_nt: TGTGCCAGCAGGAATGGACAGGTCTACGAGCAGTACTTC
cdr3_aa: CASRNGQVYEQYF

v_call: TRBV3-1
clone_size: NA
d_call: NA
j_call: TRBJ1-2
cdr3_nt: TGTGCCAGCAGCCTGTTAGGTGGAAGATCTAACTATGGCTACACCTTC
cdr3_aa: CASSLLGGRSNYGYTF

v_call: TRBV7-9
clone_size: NA
d_call: TRBD1
j_call: TRBJ2-5
cdr3_nt: TGTGCCAGCAGAGGACAGGGGAAAGAGACCCAGTACTTC
cdr3_aa: CASRGQGKETQYF

v_call: TRBV2
clone_size: once
d_call: TRBD1
j_call: TRBJ2-2
cdr3_nt: TGTGCCAGCAGTGCCTTACAGGGGCTAAACACCGGGGAGCTGTTTTTT
cdr3_aa: CASSALQGLNTGELFF

v_call: TRBV6-2/TRBV6-3
clone_size: many
d_call: NA
j_call: TRBJ1-5
cdr3_nt: TGTGCCAGCAGTTCGCTTGGACCCCAGCATTTT
cdr3_aa: CASSSLGPQHF

v_call: TRBV30
clone_size: many
d_call: TRBD1
j_call: TRBJ1-1
cdr3_nt: TGTGCCTGGACCTTCGACAGGGTTCGCGCTGAAGCTTTCTTT
cdr3_aa: CAWTFDRVRAEAFF

v_call: TRBV12-3/TRBV12-4
clone_size: many
d_call: NA
j_call: TRBJ1-2
cdr3_nt: TGTGCCAGCAGTAAGTCCAGCGGCTACACCTTC
cdr3_aa: CASSKSSGYTF

v_call: TRBV20-1
clone_size: NA
d_call: TRBD1
j_call: TRBJ1-2
cdr3_nt: TGCAGTGCCGCGACTGGACAGGCGACTAACTATGGCTACACCTTC
cdr3_aa: CSAATGQATNYGYTF

v_call: TRBV6-2/TRBV6-3
clone_size: many
d_call: NA
j_call: TRBJ2-5
cdr3_nt: TGTGCCAGCAGACCCAGACTAACCCTAGACCAGTACTTC
cdr3_aa: CASRPRLTLDQYF

v_call: TRBV6-1
clone_size: many
d_call: TRBD2
j_call: TRBJ2-7
cdr3_nt: TGTGCCAGCAGCTCCGGACTAGCGGGAGCCTCCTACGAGCAGTACTTC
cdr3_aa: CASSSGLAGASYEQYF

v_call: TRBV5-1
clone_size: NA
d_call: TRBD1
j_call: TRBJ1-1
cdr3_nt: TGCGCCGGCAGCTTGGGACAGCATAACACTGAAGCTTTCTTT
cdr3_aa: CAGSLGQHNTEAFF

v_call: TRBV3-1
clone_size: few
d_call: NA
j_call: TRBJ2-5
cdr3_nt: TGTGCCAGCAGCCAAGAAGCATGGAGCAGGGTGGTCCGAGAGACCCAGTACTTC
cdr3_aa: CASSQEAWSRVVRETQYF

v_call: TRBV7-6
clone_size: few
d_call: TRBD1
j_call: TRBJ2-5
cdr3_nt: TGTGCCAGCAGCCTCGGACAGGGGCTATGGGAGACCCAGTACTTC
cdr3_aa: CASSLGQGLWETQYF

v_call: TRBV2
clone_size: many
d_call: NA
j_call: TRBJ1-1
cdr3_nt: TGTGCCAGCAGTGTTCTGCCACCGAACACTGAAGCTTTCTTT
cdr3_aa: CASSVLPPNTEAFF

v_call: TRBV3-1
clone_size: few
d_call: TRBD2
j_call: TRBJ2-2
cdr3_nt: TGTGCCAGCAGCCACAGGACTAGCGTCACCGGGGAGCTGTTTTTT
cdr3_aa: CASSHRTSVTGELFF

v_call: TRBV6-5
clone_size: many
d_call: NA
j_call: TRBJ2-2
cdr3_nt: TGTGCCTGCAGGGGTCGGGACACCGGGGAGCTGTTTTTT
cdr3_aa: CACRGRDTGELFF

v_call: TRBV28
clone_size: few
d_call: NA
j_call: TRBJ2-7
cdr3_nt: TGTGCCAGCAGTCCCGCGAGACTCGTCTACGAGCAGTACTTC
cdr3_aa: CASSPARLVYEQYF

v_call: TRBV5-4
clone_size: many
d_call: NA
j_call: TRBJ2-2
cdr3_nt: TGTGCCAGCAGCTTCAGAATAGCCGTCCAGAGCACCGGGGAGCTGTTTTTT
cdr3_aa: CASSFRIAVQSTGELFF

v_call: TRBV6-2/TRBV6-3
clone_size: many
d_call: NA
j_call: TRBJ1-1
cdr3_nt: TGTGCCAGCAAGGGCCAGCTTCCGGGGGGAGGCACTGAAGCTTTCTTT
cdr3_aa: CASKGQLPGGGTEAFF

v_call: TRBV11-2
clone_size: many
d_call: NA
j_call: TRBJ1-2
cdr3_nt: TGTGCCAGCAGCCGCGACGCCGGGCTGTACTATGGCTACACCTTC
cdr3_aa: CASSRDAGLYYGYTF

v_call: TRBV6-5
clone_size: many
d_call: TRBD2
j_call: TRBJ2-7
cdr3_nt: TGTGCCAGCAGTTACCCCGGGGGGGGGCGCGAGCAGTACTTC
cdr3_aa: CASSYPGGGREQYF

v_call: TRBV20-1
clone_size: many
d_call: NA
j_call: TRBJ2-7
cdr3_nt: TGCAGTGCTAGAGATAGAGTCTCCTACGAGCAGTACTTC
cdr3_aa: CSARDRVSYEQYF